The rows below give T cell receptor beta chains drawn from one sample of a study of blood T cell repertoires in COVID-19. Produced via immunoSEQ multiplex PCR; TCRdb's table is partial and in-frame only. The sample lists roughly 100,000 clones, roughly 79% occurring once. Sequencing input: peripheral blood. Every receptor here comes from a woman aged 70-85 years with acute or convalescent COVID-19. CDR3s include the opening cysteine and the closing phenylalanine or tryptophan. A D gene is named only where the DNA matches it firmly. Size values are once, few and many counts, or a class for expanded clones, and some rows have none.

size,J,D,V,DNA,CDR3
NA,TRBJ2-5,TRBD1,TRBV5-5,TGTGCCAGCAGTCGGAACAGGGGCGAGACCCAGTACTTC,CASSRNRGETQYF
NA,TRBJ2-7,NA,TRBV27,TGTGCCAGCAGCCCATCGGGGGGCCACCGCTACGAGCAGTACTTC,CASSPSGGHRYEQYF
NA,TRBJ1-1,TRBD1,TRBV10-3,TGTGCCATCAGGGCCCAGGGACAGATGAACACTGAAGCTTTCTTT,CAIRAQGQMNTEAFF
NA,TRBJ2-1,TRBD1,TRBV18,TGTGCCAGCTCACCACAGACAGGGGCAGCCTACAATGAGCAGTTCTTC,CASSPQTGAAYNEQFF
NA,TRBJ2-3,TRBD2,TRBV2,TGTGCCAGCAGTGGGACTAGCGGGGGGCCGGGGGTTTTAGATACGCAGTATTTT,CASSGTSGGPGVLDTQYF
NA,TRBJ2-3,NA,TRBV13,TGTGCCAGCAGCTTACGGGGGTTCGGCACAGATACGCAGTATTTT,CASSLRGFGTDTQYF
NA,TRBJ1-5,NA,TRBV6-1,TGTGCCAGCAGTGAATATCCAGGGGCCAATCAGCCCCAGCATTTT,CASSEYPGANQPQHF
once,TRBJ1-6,NA,TRBV27,TGTGCCAGCAGTTTAGAGCAGGGGCGGAATTCACCCCTCCACTTT,CASSLEQGRNSPLHF
NA,TRBJ2-2,TRBD2,TRBV27,TGTGCCAGCAGTTTATCGCAGCTAGCGGGCTACGGGGAGCTGTTTTTT,CASSLSQLAGYGELFF
NA,TRBJ1-3,TRBD1,TRBV9,TGTGCCAGCAGCGTAGAAGGGACAGAAGGAAACACCATATATTTT,CASSVEGTEGNTIYF
NA,TRBJ2-7,TRBD2,TRBV6-5,TGTGCCAGCAGCCCGCCCGGGACTAGCGGTTACGAGCAGTACTTC,CASSPPGTSGYEQYF
NA,TRBJ1-5,NA,TRBV3-1/TRBV3-2,TGTGCCAGCAGCCAAGAGGCGGGAAGTGGCCAGCCCCAGCATTTT,CASSQEAGSGQPQHF
NA,TRBJ2-2,TRBD2,TRBV6-5,TGTGCCAGCAGTTACGCGGGGGGACGGACCGGGGAGCTGTTTTTT,CASSYAGGRTGELFF
NA,TRBJ1-2,TRBD1,TRBV5-6,TGTGCCAGCAGCTCCAACAGACCTCTACAGGGGAGAAGTAACTATGGCTACACCTTC,CASSSNRPLQGRSNYGYTF
NA,TRBJ1-3,TRBD1,TRBV7-2,TGTGCCAGCAGAGGGACAGGGGATGGAAACACCATATATTTT,CASRGTGDGNTIYF
NA,TRBJ1-1,NA,TRBV27,TGTGCCAGCAGTTTAGGGAGAAACACTGAAGCTTTCTTT,CASSLGRNTEAFF
NA,TRBJ2-2,NA,TRBV28,TGTGCCACCTGGAGCGGTTCACACACCGGGGAGCTGTTTTTT,CATWSGSHTGELFF
NA,TRBJ2-7,NA,TRBV19,TGTGCCAGTAGTGGCGCCGTGCGGGAAGGGTCCTACGAGCAGTACTTC,CASSGAVREGSYEQYF
NA,TRBJ2-2,TRBD2,TRBV10-3,TGTGCCATCAGTAGCGCGGGGGTCTACACCGGGGAGCTGTTTTTT,CAISSAGVYTGELFF
NA,TRBJ1-3,NA,TRBV6-5,TGTGCCAGCAGTTTAACAGGGAACTCTGGAAACACCATATATTTT,CASSLTGNSGNTIYF
many,TRBJ2-1,TRBD2,TRBV28,TGTGCCAGCAGTTCCCTAATAGCGGGGAGGGGCAATGAGCAGTTCTTC,CASSSLIAGRGNEQFF
NA,TRBJ1-2,NA,TRBV19,TGTGCCAGTAGTATCCTCCCAGGGGTGGGATATGGCTACACCTTC,CASSILPGVGYGYTF
NA,TRBJ2-6,TRBD1,TRBV7-2,TGTGCCAGCAGCCATAAGGGACAGCTTTTCTCTGGGGCCAACGTCCTGACTTTC,CASSHKGQLFSGANVLTF
few,TRBJ2-3,NA,TRBV19,TGTGCCAGTAGTATAGGTATCGATACGCAGTATTTT,CASSIGIDTQYF
NA,TRBJ1-1,NA,TRBV4-1,TGCGCCAGCAGCCAAGGGTTCAGGGAGAACACTGAAGCTTTCTTT,CASSQGFRENTEAFF
NA,TRBJ2-7,NA,TRBV18,TGTGCCAGCTCACCAAATGGACTCGACGAGCAGTACTTC,CASSPNGLDEQYF
NA,TRBJ2-1,NA,TRBV6-2/TRBV6-3,TGTGCCAGCAGTTACCCCTCCCAGACTATGGGCAATGAGCAGTTCTTC,CASSYPSQTMGNEQFF
NA,TRBJ1-2,NA,TRBV28,TGTGCCAGCAGTTCATATGACGGGAACTATGGCTACACCTTC,CASSSYDGNYGYTF
NA,TRBJ2-7,NA,TRBV3-1/TRBV3-2,TGTGCCAGCAGCCGACAGCCCTACGAGCAGTACTTC,CASSRQPYEQYF
NA,TRBJ1-2,NA,TRBV4-3,TGCGCCAGCAGCCAAGAACGGGTGGACATCCTCAGGAACTATGGCTACACCTTC,CASSQERVDILRNYGYTF
once,TRBJ2-5,TRBD2,TRBV7-2,TGTGCCAGCAGCTTAAGCCGACTAGCGGTACGGGAGACCCAGTACTTC,CASSLSRLAVRETQYF
NA,TRBJ2-7,NA,TRBV3-1/TRBV3-2,TGTGCCAGCAGCCAAGGACTCAGTAGCTCCTACGAGCAGTACTTC,CASSQGLSSSYEQYF
NA,TRBJ2-1,TRBD2,TRBV10-3,TGTGCCACCACCGGGACTAGCTTATCGAGCTCCTACAATGAGCAGTTCTTC,CATTGTSLSSSYNEQFF
NA,TRBJ1-1,NA,TRBV6-1,TGTGCCAGCAGTGAAAGAGTTTCGGGGACTGAAGCTTTCTTT,CASSERVSGTEAFF
NA,TRBJ1-1,TRBD1,TRBV19,TGTGCCAGTAGTCCCCGGACAGGGGGAGGGACTGAAGCTTTCTTT,CASSPRTGGGTEAFF
NA,TRBJ1-2,NA,TRBV5-1,TGCGCCAGCAGCTTGTACTTTACGGGCGGGTCGAATAACTATGGCTACACCTTC,CASSLYFTGGSNNYGYTF
NA,TRBJ2-3,TRBD2,TRBV19,TGTGCCAGTAGTTCCTCTAGCGGGAGGGCCGGAGATACGCAGTATTTT,CASSSSSGRAGDTQYF
NA,TRBJ1-1,NA,TRBV19,TGTGCCAGTAGGTTCCGGGAACAGAACACTGAAGCTTTCTTT,CASRFREQNTEAFF
few,TRBJ2-1,NA,TRBV29-1,TGCAGCGTTGAACGGTCCCCCTACAATGAGCAGTTCTTC,CSVERSPYNEQFF
NA,TRBJ1-1,NA,TRBV3-1/TRBV3-2,TGTGCCAGCAGCCAAGCGGCGGAAGGAGACACTGAAGCTTTCTTT,CASSQAAEGDTEAFF
once,TRBJ1-2,TRBD1,TRBV27,TGTGCCAGCAGTCTCAGACAGGGGGCTTGGGGTGGCTACACCTTC,CASSLRQGAWGGYTF
NA,TRBJ2-2,TRBD1,TRBV27,TGTGCCAGCAGTAGGACAGGGGGCGCGGACACCGGGGAGCTGTTTTTT,CASSRTGGADTGELFF
NA,TRBJ2-2,NA,TRBV10-3,TGTGCCACCAACACCCCCCGACTAGGGAGCACCGGGGAGCTGTTTTTT,CATNTPRLGSTGELFF
NA,TRBJ2-1,NA,TRBV20-1,TGCAGTGCTACTAGGGGGGGTGAGCAGTTCTTC,CSATRGGEQFF
NA,TRBJ1-1,TRBD1,TRBV7-6,TGTGCCAGCAGCCCCGGGACAGGGATGAACACTGAAGCTTTCTTT,CASSPGTGMNTEAFF
NA,TRBJ1-2,TRBD1,TRBV28,TGTGCCAGCAGTTTGCGGACAGGGGGCGAGAGCTACACCTTC,CASSLRTGGESYTF
NA,TRBJ1-4,TRBD1,TRBV10-1,TGCGCCAGCAGCCGGGACAGTGAAAAACTGTTTTTT,CASSRDSEKLFF
NA,TRBJ1-5,NA,TRBV19,TGTGCCAGTAGTGGACACCCGGGGGATCAGCCCCAGCATTTT,CASSGHPGDQPQHF
NA,TRBJ2-1,TRBD2,TRBV27,TGTGCCAGCAGTTTAGCGGGGGGGCGTCTCAATGAGCAGTTCTTC,CASSLAGGRLNEQFF
NA,TRBJ2-2,TRBD2,TRBV29-1,TGCAGCGTCTTAGGTGCGGGGGGGCACACCGGGGAGCTGTTTTTT,CSVLGAGGHTGELFF
NA,TRBJ1-5,NA,TRBV5-8,TGTGCCAGCAGCTTCGGGGGGAGCAATCAGCCCCAGCATTTT,CASSFGGSNQPQHF